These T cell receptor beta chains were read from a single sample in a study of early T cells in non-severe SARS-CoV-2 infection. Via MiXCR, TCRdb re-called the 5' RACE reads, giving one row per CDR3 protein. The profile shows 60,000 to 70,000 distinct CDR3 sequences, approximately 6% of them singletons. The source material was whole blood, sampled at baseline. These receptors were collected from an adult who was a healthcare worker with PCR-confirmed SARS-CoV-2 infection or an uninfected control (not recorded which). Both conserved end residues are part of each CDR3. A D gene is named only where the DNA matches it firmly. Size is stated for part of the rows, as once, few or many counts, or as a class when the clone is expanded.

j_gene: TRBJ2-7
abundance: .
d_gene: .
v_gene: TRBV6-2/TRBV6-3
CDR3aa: CASSYSSHLDSYEQYF
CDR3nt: TGTGCCAGCAGTTACTCGAGCCACCTAGACTCCTACGAGCAGTACTTC

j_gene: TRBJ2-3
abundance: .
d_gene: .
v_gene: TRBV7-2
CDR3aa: CASSFNRVGADTQYF
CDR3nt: TGTGCCAGCAGCTTTAACAGGGTCGGCGCAGATACGCAGTATTTT

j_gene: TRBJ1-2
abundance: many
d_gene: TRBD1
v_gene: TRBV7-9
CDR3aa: CASSFDRGPYTF
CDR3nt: TGTGCCAGCAGCTTCGACAGGGGTCCCTACACCTTC

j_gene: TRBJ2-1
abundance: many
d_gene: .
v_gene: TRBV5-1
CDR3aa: CASSLSDGYNEQFF
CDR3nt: TGCGCCAGCAGCTTGTCGGACGGCTACAATGAGCAGTTCTTC

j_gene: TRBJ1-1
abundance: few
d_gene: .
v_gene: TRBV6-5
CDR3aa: CASSYQTEAFF
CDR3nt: TGTGCCAGCAGTTATCAGACTGAAGCTTTCTTT

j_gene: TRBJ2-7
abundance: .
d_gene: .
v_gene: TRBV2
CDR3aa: CASSEGTYEQYF
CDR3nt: TGTGCCAGCAGTGAAGGGACCTACGAGCAGTACTTC

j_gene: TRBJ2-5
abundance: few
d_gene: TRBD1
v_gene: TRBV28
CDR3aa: CASRPMTGDGGETQYF
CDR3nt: TGTGCCAGCAGACCGATGACAGGGGACGGTGGAGAGACCCAGTACTTC

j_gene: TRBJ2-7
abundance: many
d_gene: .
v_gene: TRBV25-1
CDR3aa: CASSDRDRGSYF
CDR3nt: TGTGCCAGCAGTGACAGGGACCGCGGTTCGTACTTC

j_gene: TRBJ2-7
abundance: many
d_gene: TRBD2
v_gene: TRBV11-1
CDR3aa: CASSPLAGGPYEQYF
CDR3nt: TGTGCCAGCAGCCCGTTAGCGGGAGGGCCTTACGAGCAGTACTTC

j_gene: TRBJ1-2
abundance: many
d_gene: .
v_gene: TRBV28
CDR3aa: CASSLGEYGYTF
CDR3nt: TGTGCCAGCAGCCTCGGCGAGTATGGCTACACCTTC

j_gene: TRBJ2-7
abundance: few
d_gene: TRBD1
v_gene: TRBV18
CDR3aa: CASSPGGETYEQYF
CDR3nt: TGTGCCAGCTCCCCAGGGGGCGAGACCTACGAGCAGTACTTC

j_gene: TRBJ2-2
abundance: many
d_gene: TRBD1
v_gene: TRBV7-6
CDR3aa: CASSFGQGRTGELFF
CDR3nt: TGTGCCAGCAGCTTCGGACAGGGGCGGACCGGGGAGCTGTTTTTT

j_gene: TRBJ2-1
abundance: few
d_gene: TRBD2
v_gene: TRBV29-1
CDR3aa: CSVEIAGTSSYNEQFF
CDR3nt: TGCAGCGTGGAGATAGCGGGCACGAGCTCCTACAATGAGCAGTTCTTC

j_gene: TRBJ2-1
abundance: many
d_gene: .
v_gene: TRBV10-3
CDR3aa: CAISDQGNEQFF
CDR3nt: TGTGCCATCAGTGATCAGGGGAATGAGCAGTTCTTC

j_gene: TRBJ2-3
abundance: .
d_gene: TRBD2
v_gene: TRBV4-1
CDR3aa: CANSQSGRGTDTQYF
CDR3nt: TGCGCCAACAGCCAGAGCGGGAGAGGGACAGATACGCAGTATTTT

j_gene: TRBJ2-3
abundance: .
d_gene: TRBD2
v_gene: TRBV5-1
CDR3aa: CASSIGTSDTDTQYF
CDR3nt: TGCGCCAGCAGCATCGGGACTAGCGATACAGATACGCAGTATTTT

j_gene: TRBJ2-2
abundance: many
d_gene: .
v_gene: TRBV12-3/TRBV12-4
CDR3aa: CASTFTDTGELFF
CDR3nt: TGTGCCAGCACCTTTACAGACACCGGGGAGCTGTTTTTT

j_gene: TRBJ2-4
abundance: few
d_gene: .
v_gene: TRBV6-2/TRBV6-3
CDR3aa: CASSHESSGIQYF
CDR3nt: TGTGCCAGCAGCCACGAGAGTAGTGGCATTCAGTACTTC